The 3 T cell receptor beta chains presented below share a single source sample, sequenced in a study of T cell repertoires in cytomegalovirus infection. Antigens of these TCRs are unknown. TCRdb recomputed calls from the reads with MiXCR, one row per CDR3 protein. The repertoire holds some 700,000 distinct CDR3 sequences, around 30% seen once, with 15% to 20% in the top ten. Sequencing used cultured PBMCs, obtained from culture after CMV antigen stimulation. These receptors originate from a human donor in good health (CMV status not recorded). Some clones in this sample may be carry-over from other donors' samples.

This clonotype showed up just a few times. The V call is TRBV6-1, the J call TRBJ2-3, with 12 bases matching TRBD2. The CDR3 is 15 residues long. Germline V lookup: CDR1 MNHNS, CDR2 SASEGT. Trimming at V came to 7 bases and at J to 3 bases, leaving 5 bases not matched to a gene. For the CDR3, the DNA is TGTGCCAGCAAGCTAGCGGGAGGGAGGACAGATACGCAGTATTTT. Translated: CASKLAGGRTDTQYF.

This chain joins TRBV7-6 and TRBJ2-2; 12 bases match TRBD2. CDR3 size: 15 residues. The J segment lost 5 bases and the V segment lost 7 bases, leaving 5 bases of the junction unmatched. CDR1 is SGHVS, CDR2 FNYEAQ, per germline. The CDR3 DNA is TGTGCCAGCACCCGGACTAGCGGGACTACCGGGGAGCTGTTTTTT. As protein: CASTRTSGTTGELFF. Combining the CDR3 with reference TRBV7-6 and TRBJ2-2 gives the whole variable domain GAGVSQSPRYKVTKRGQDVALRCDPISGHVSLYWYRQALGQGPEFLTYFNYEAQQDKSGLPNDRFSAERPEGSISTLTIQRTEQRDSAMYRCASTRTSGTTGELFFGEGSRLTVL.

The chain couples TRBV7-9 to TRBJ2-7; tentatively, D is TRBD2 (5 bases). Trimming left V 5 bases short and J 7 bases short, with 15 bases between. Germline V gives CDR1 SEHNR, CDR2 FQNEAQ (reference sequence). CDR3 length: 13 amino acids. This chain's CDR3 is CASSLTRVEEQYF. The CDR3 region has the DNA TGTGCCAGCAGCCTCACTAGAGTGGAGGAGCAGTACTTC.